Presented here are 25 T cell receptor beta chains from one specimen sequenced in a study of regulatory T cells in long-lasting Graves disease. According to the study, TCR beta libraries were built with iRepertoire HTBI primers and CDR3-region Arm-PCR. MiXCR was run by TCRdb on the multiplex PCR reads, yielding one entry per CDR3 protein. The table has roughly 400,000 distinct CDR3 sequences, less than 25% seen once; the top ten hold 20% to 25%. The time point here: persistent/refractory GD, antithyroid drugs over 5 years with positive TRAb. TCR sequences were obtained from RNA taken from PBMCs. Sequenced material: peripheral blood mononuclear cells (PBMCs), taken when the disease was refractory, from a patient treated with antithyroid drugs. The receptors shown here come from a female donor with Graves disease.

This chain uses TRBV6-2 or TRBV6-3 with TRBJ1-1; 8 bases are shared with TRBD1. CDR3 length: 17 amino acids. The ends lost 6 bases at V and 2 bases at J; junction bases unmatched: 14. Germline CDR1 and CDR2: MNHEY and SVGEGT. The CDR3 sequence is CASSPARTGQLNTEAFF. In DNA form, the CDR3 reads TGTGCCAGCAGCCCAGCCCGGACAGGGCAACTAAACACTGAAGCTTTCTTT.

J is TRBJ2-7 and V is TRBV27; D gene unclear. Germline V gene data show CDR1 as MNHEY and CDR2 as SMNVEV (reference sequence). V shed 2 bases and J shed 3 bases, with 14 bases lying between them. This CDR3 comprises 15 residues. CDR3 sequence (DNA): TGTGCCAGCAGTTTAAAACCAGGTTCGGGCTACGAGCAGTACTTC. Its translation: CASSLKPGSGYEQYF.

V and J are TRBV6-2 or TRBV6-3 and TRBJ1-4, with D uncertain. Germline V gives CDR1 MNHEY, CDR2 SVGEGT. V lost 5 bases to trimming and J lost 0 bases, with 13 bases between them. There are 16 residues in the CDR3. The DNA of the CDR3 is TGTGCCAGCAGTAAAGGTCCCCCTTCAACTAATGAAAAACTGTTTTTT. It yields the protein CASSKGPPSTNEKLFF.

This clonotype came up many times. This chain joins TRBV5-5 and TRBJ1-4, with 9 bases identical to TRBD1. V was pared by 4 bases and J by 11 bases, with 9 bases of the junction left unmatched. Germline CDR1 and CDR2: SGHKS and YYEKEE (reference sequence). The CDR3 extends over 14 amino acids. The CDR3 DNA is TGTGCCAGCAGCGAAAACAGGGGGCTAAGGAAACTGTTTTTT. Translating it yields CASSENRGLRKLFF. Combining the CDR3 with reference TRBV5-5 and TRBJ1-4 gives the whole variable domain DAGVTQSPTHLIKTRGQQVTLRCSPISGHKSVSWYQQVLGQGPQFIFQYYEKEERGRGNFPDRFSARQFPNYSSELNVNALLLGDSALYLCASSENRGLRKLFFGSGTQLSVL.

On this clonotype itself: This may arise from a read error, as a much more abundant clone is one base away. The CDR3 carries no conserved terminal phenylalanine or tryptophan, so it likely arises from a read error. The chain combines TRBV15 with TRBJ2-5; D not resolved. CDR3 size: 14 residues. CDR1 LNHNV and CDR2 YYDKDF come from the germline V gene (reference sequence). Between the trimmed V and J ends, which lost 0 bases and 2 bases, there was a span of 7 bases. The CDR3: CATSREAAQETQYS. The CDR3, as DNA: TGTGCCACCAGCAGAGAGGCAGCGCAAGAGACCCAGTACTCC.

This clonotype was counted ten times or more. The V gene is TRBV6-1, the J gene TRBJ1-2; D might be TRBD1 (5 bases). The CDR3 contains 13 residues. V was clipped by 6 bases and J by 4 bases, with 12 bases between them. In germline, CDR1 is MNHNS, CDR2 SASEGT. The CDR3 sequence is CASSPAGSYGYTF. CDR3 nucleotides: TGTGCCAGCAGCCCCGCAGGGAGCTATGGCTACACCTTC.

This clonotype was recorded many times. This chain connects TRBV28 to TRBJ1-6, with D unresolved. The V and J ends lost 6 bases and 7 bases respectively, with 16 bases between them. Germline CDR1 and CDR2: MDHEN and SYDVKM. The CDR3 spans 15 residues. Here the CDR3 reads CASRHGPRPNSPLHF. CDR3 coding DNA: TGTGCCAGCAGGCACGGGCCTCGCCCCAATTCACCCCTCCACTTT.

This clonotype was counted ten times or more. This chain uses TRBV28 with TRBJ2-7, with TRBD1 matching 8 bases. The ends lost 6 bases at V and 5 bases at J; junction bases unmatched: 12. Germline V gene sequence: CDR1 MDHEN, CDR2 SYDVKM. The length of the CDR3 is 15 residues. CDR3 amino acids: CASRTSMTGVDEQYF. The CDR3 DNA sequence: TGTGCCAGCAGAACGTCCATGACAGGGGTAGACGAGCAGTACTTC.

This clonotype occurred many times. The V call is TRBV12-3 or TRBV12-4, the J call TRBJ1-2; D perhaps matches TRBD1 (6 bases). This CDR3 spans 14 amino acids. V was trimmed by 3 bases and J by 4 bases, leaving 12 bases between them. CDR3 region: CASSLSTGRYGYTF. The CDR3 DNA is TGTGCCAGCAGTTTGAGCACAGGGCGCTATGGCTACACCTTC.

This clonotype was found many times. The junction does not match germline at one end; this may be a read error. The genes are TRBV6-5 and TRBJ1-5; D is perhaps TRBD1 (5 bases). Germline V gene data show CDR1 as MNHEY and CDR2 as SVGAGI. CDR3 length: 12 residues. DNA of the CDR3: TGTGCCAGCAGTTACATCCGGGACGGCTTGTATTTT. Translated: CASSYIRDGLYF.

This clonotype was seen repeatedly, ten times or more. CDR3 bases: TGTGCCAGCAGTTGGGCAGGGGCCTCTGGAAACACCATATATTTT. Its translation is CASSWAGASGNTIYF. The V gene is TRBV28, the J gene TRBJ1-3; D might be TRBD1 (6 bases). Trimming cost V 4 bases and J 0 bases, with 10 bases left between them. The CDR3 is made up of 15 amino acids. The germline gives CDR1 MDHEN, CDR2 SYDVKM.

The CDR3 nucleotides are TGTGCCAGCAGCCAGGGACTTGGGGAGCAGTACTTC. This codes for CASSQGLGEQYF. The chain has TRBV11-2 and TRBJ2-7, with D tentatively TRBD2 (6 bases). V was trimmed by 5 bases and J by 7 bases, leaving 12 bases between them. The CDR3 spans 12 residues. Per germline, CDR1 SGHAT and CDR2 FQNNGV.

This clonotype was seen at least ten times. The J gene is TRBJ2-6, the V gene TRBV27; 9 positions agree with TRBD1. The CDR3 length is 18 residues. The V gene's germline CDR1 is MNHEY and CDR2 SMNVEV (reference sequence). J was trimmed by 1 base and V by 3 bases; bases with no gene match: 7. CDR3 loop: CASSFTGGVLSGANVLTF. The CDR3 DNA is TGTGCCAGCAGTTTCACAGGGGGCGTTTTATCTGGGGCCAACGTCCTGACTTTC.

This chain joins TRBV2 and TRBJ2-2; unclear D gene. CDR3 size: 14 residues. Per the germline V gene, CDR1 is SNHLY and CDR2 is FYNNEI. V lost 10 bases, J lost 6 bases, and 18 bases lay in between. The DNA for the CDR3 is TGTGCCACCCTCCGGACCAGTCCCCCCGGGGAGCTGTTTTTT. Residues: CATLRTSPPGELFF.

This clonotype has a handful of counts. V usage is TRBV5-1 and J usage is TRBJ2-1; D is uncertain. From germline, CDR1 is SGHRS and CDR2 YFSETQ. The CDR3 loop spans 15 amino acids. The V and J ends lost 2 bases and 5 bases respectively, with 14 bases between them. For the CDR3, the DNA is TGCGCCAGCAGCTTAGGAAATACTAAGAACAATGAGCAGTTCTTC. It is translated as CASSLGNTKNNEQFF.

This clonotype was counted ten times or more. This CDR3 reads CASRTEVGYEAFF. The CDR3, as DNA: TGTGCCAGCAGGACCGAAGTAGGATATGAAGCTTTCTTT. The chain joins TRBV2 to TRBJ1-1; D uncertain. CDR1 SNHLY and CDR2 FYNNEI come from the germline V gene. The CDR3 contains 13 residues. V gave up 6 bases and J gave up 7 bases, with 15 bases separating them.

This clonotype has at least ten counts. V gene TRBV28 combines with J gene TRBJ2-7; TRBD1 agrees at 7 bases. J lost 2 bases, V lost 8 bases, and 6 bases had no gene match. Germline CDR1 reads MDHEN; CDR2 reads SYDVKM. The CDR3 is 13 residues long. The CDR3 coding sequence is TGTGCCAGCGGTGACAGGGTGGCCTACGAGCAGTACTTC. As protein: CASGDRVAYEQYF.

This clonotype was found a few times. The chain employs TRBV29-1 and TRBJ2-5; a possible D gene is TRBD2 (6 bases). This CDR3 contains 14 residues. Germline V CDR1 and CDR2: SQVTM, ANQGSEA. Trimming left V 6 bases short and J 5 bases short, with 19 bases between. CDR3 sequence reads: CSVRGGGSGETQYF. In DNA form, the CDR3 reads TGCAGCGTCCGCGGTGGAGGGAGTGGGGAGACCCAGTACTTC.

This clonotype was observed at least ten times. The chain links TRBV6-1 to TRBJ2-7; 9 bases match TRBD2. This CDR3 contains 15 residues. Per the germline V gene, CDR1 is MNHNS and CDR2 is SASEGT. V shed 2 bases and J 4 bases; nucleotides not matched to a gene: 6. CDR3 coding DNA: TGTGCCAGCAGTGAACGACTAGCGGATTATTACGAGCAGTACTTC. It is translated as CASSERLADYYEQYF.

For this clonotype: A far more abundant clone sits one base away, making this likely a read error. Because the CDR3 is missing its conserved closing phenylalanine or tryptophan, this is likely a read error. J is TRBJ1-1 and V is TRBV6-4, with no clear D. Trimming cost V 5 bases and J 4 bases, with 14 bases left between them. The V gene's germline CDR1 is MRHNA and CDR2 SNTAGT. The CDR3 is 14 amino acids. Written as DNA, the CDR3 is TGTGCCAGCAGTTATTCCCTGGCCGGCACTGAAGCTTTCCTT. Encoded protein: CASSYSLAGTEAFL.

V is TRBV29-1 and J is TRBJ1-1; D gene uncertain. V shed 3 bases and J shed 4 bases, with 9 bases lying between them. The CDR3 has 12 amino acids. CDR1 and CDR2 from the germline V gene are SQVTM and ANQGSEA. The CDR3 protein is CSVDRGTTEAFF. The DNA of the CDR3 is TGCAGCGTTGATCGGGGTACCACTGAAGCTTTCTTT.

This chain uses TRBV9 with TRBJ2-2; D perhaps matches TRBD2 (6 bases). CDR3 length: 15 residues. Trimming took 3 bases from V and 2 from J, leaving 11 bases between them. From germline, CDR1 is SGDLS and CDR2 YYNGEE. For the CDR3, the DNA is TGTGCCAGCAGCGCCGACGGGGGAAACACCGGGGAGCTGTTTTTT. This encodes CASSADGGNTGELFF.

The rearrangement uses TRBV19 and TRBJ1-1; D uncertain. The V and J ends lost 5 bases and 7 bases respectively, with 14 bases between them. The CDR3 extends over 13 amino acids. Germline values: CDR1 LNHDA, CDR2 SQIVND (reference sequence). The CDR3 DNA follows: TGTGCCAGTAGTCCTGCGGCGACTAATGAAGCTTTCTTT. This translates into CASSPAATNEAFF.

This clonotype appeared a few times. The rearrangement uses TRBV7-9 and TRBJ1-1, with 7 bases identical to TRBD1. The V gene's germline CDR1 is SEHNR and CDR2 FQNEAQ (reference sequence). J gave up 1 base and V 7 bases, and 6 bases lay outside the gene matches. The CDR3 has 14 amino acids. CDR3: CASTPRTGNTEAFF. The DNA of the CDR3 is TGTGCCAGCACCCCACGGACAGGGAACACTGAAGCTTTCTTT.

V usage is TRBV5-5 and J usage is TRBJ2-7; D uncertain. The germline CDR1 and CDR2 sequences are SGHKS and YYEKEE (reference sequence). The CDR3 spans 13 residues. V was pared by 5 bases and J by 2 bases, with 11 bases between. CDR3 nucleotides: TGTGCCAGCAGGTTGCAGTTAACCTACGAGCAGTACTTC. This encodes CASRLQLTYEQYF.